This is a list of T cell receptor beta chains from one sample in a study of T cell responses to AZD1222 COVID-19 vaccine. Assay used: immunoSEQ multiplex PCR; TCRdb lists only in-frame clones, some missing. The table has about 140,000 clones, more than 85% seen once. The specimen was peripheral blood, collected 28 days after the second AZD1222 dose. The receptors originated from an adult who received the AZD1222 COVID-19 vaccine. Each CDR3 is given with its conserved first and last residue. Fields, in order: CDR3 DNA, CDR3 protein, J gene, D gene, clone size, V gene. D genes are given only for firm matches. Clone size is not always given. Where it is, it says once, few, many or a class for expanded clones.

TGTGCCAGCTCACCATATGCGGAGTGGAGCACAGATACGCAGTATTTT,CASSPYAEWSTDTQYF,TRBJ2-3,-,-,TRBV18
TGTGCCAGCAGCTCGAGACAGACCCTCACCTACGAGCAGTACTTC,CASSSRQTLTYEQYF,TRBJ2-7,-,-,TRBV7-6
TGTGCCAGCCTTAAGGGCCAGGGGACTAACAATGAGCAGTTCTTC,CASLKGQGTNNEQFF,TRBJ2-1,-,-,TRBV27
TGTGCCAGCAGCTTCGACAGGGAAGAGACCCAGTACTTC,CASSFDREETQYF,TRBJ2-5,-,-,TRBV21-1
TGTGCCAGCGGTTGGGGACAGGGACCTAATCAGCCCCAGCATTTT,CASGWGQGPNQPQHF,TRBJ1-5,TRBD1,-,TRBV28
TGTGCCAGTAAGCCGGGGGGGGCGCGGGAAAAACTGTTTTTT,CASKPGGAREKLFF,TRBJ1-4,-,-,TRBV19
TGTGCCAGCAGTCAACTGGGAGGGAGCTCTACCGCCTATGGCTACACCTTC,CASSQLGGSSTAYGYTF,TRBJ1-2,-,-,TRBV6-6
TGTGCCAGCAGCCCCCCCGGGGGAGCGATGAACACTGAAGCTTTCTTT,CASSPPGGAMNTEAFF,TRBJ1-1,-,-,TRBV11-1
TGTGCCAGCAGTCCCCCCATGCCCAACTACGAGCAGTACTTC,CASSPPMPNYEQYF,TRBJ2-7,-,once,TRBV28
TGTGCCAGCAGCCACGGGGTCGAGCAGTACTTC,CASSHGVEQYF,TRBJ2-7,-,-,TRBV3-1/TRBV3-2
TGCGCCAGCAGCTTACGACTAGCGGGAGACGCCCGTCCCTCGGGGGCCCAGTACTTC,CASSLRLAGDARPSGAQYF,TRBJ2-5,TRBD2,-,TRBV5-1
TGTGCCAGCAGCCACCGGGACAGGGATTCACCCCTCCACTTT,CASSHRDRDSPLHF,TRBJ1-6,TRBD1,-,TRBV7-9
TGTGCCAGCAGCAAAAATCAGCCCCAGCATTTT,CASSKNQPQHF,TRBJ1-5,-,-,TRBV28
TGTGCCACCAGCAGAAGGACAGCTAACGTCATGAACACTGAAGCTTTCTTT,CATSRRTANVMNTEAFF,TRBJ1-1,-,-,TRBV15
TGTGCCAGCAGTTCACCCCATGACAGTGATCCCCACAATCAGCCCCAGCATTTT,CASSSPHDSDPHNQPQHF,TRBJ1-5,-,-,TRBV28
TGTGCCAGCAGCCCCCAGGGAGGTGATGGCTACACCTTC,CASSPQGGDGYTF,TRBJ1-2,-,-,TRBV7-3
TGCAGTGCTGACAGGGACGAGACCCAGTACTTC,CSADRDETQYF,TRBJ2-5,TRBD1,-,TRBV20-1